The T cell receptor beta chain described here comes from a study of blood T cell repertoires in COVID-19. Study at large: From the United States, Italy and Spain came samples of acute and convalescent COVID-19. PBMCs, B-cell-depleted T cells, or T cells were the source of the cDNA or gDNA that made up the material.

CDR1 SEHNR and CDR2 FQNEAQ come from the germline V gene (reference sequence). The V end was cut by 1 base, the J end by 3 bases, with 12 bases between. This CDR3 comprises 15 residues. Authors' methods: For nucleated cells, counts were estimated from reference gene primer amplification. The repertoire was sequenced with immunoSEQ multiplex PCR; TCRdb's copy has only in-frame clones and lacks some. V and J calls and clone size come straight from that table; D and trimming were deduced from the DNA. The table has 100,000 to 150,000 clones, approximately 85% seen once. The V call is TRBV7-9, the J call TRBJ1-1; D might be TRBD1 (5 bases). This sequence originates from a woman aged 80 or older with acute or convalescent COVID-19. Sequencing used peripheral blood. The CDR3 DNA sequence: TGTGCCAGCAGCTTAGAACGGAGGGGTTACACTGAAGCTTTCTTT. Translated, it gives CASSLERRGYTEAFF.